This TCR beta chain was captured in a study of identical twins. Points from the study as a whole: Alpha sequences that were out-of-frame and twin-shared showed an excess of low generation probability.

TCRdb itself ran the 5' RACE reads through MiXCR, one entry per CDR3 protein. The table lists over 500,000 distinct CDR3 sequences, around 20% of them singletons, with around 0.91% in the top ten. Deletions cut 8 bases from V and 2 bases from J, with 14 bases between. CDR1 is MNHNS and CDR2 is SASEGT in the germline V gene. The CDR3 consists of 14 residues. As regards this clonotype: As yet, its antigen is unknown.

The same data also went into a second study, on T cells expressing NK-cell markers.

This receptor was obtained from a woman aged 18 to 35 in good health. The sequenced material came from CD4+ T cells sorted from blood. The V gene is TRBV6-1, the J gene TRBJ2-3, with D unclear. The CDR3 loop is CASGQSSSTDTQYF. CDR3 nucleotides: TGTGCCAGCGGCCAATCCTCCTCCACAGATACGCAGTATTTT.